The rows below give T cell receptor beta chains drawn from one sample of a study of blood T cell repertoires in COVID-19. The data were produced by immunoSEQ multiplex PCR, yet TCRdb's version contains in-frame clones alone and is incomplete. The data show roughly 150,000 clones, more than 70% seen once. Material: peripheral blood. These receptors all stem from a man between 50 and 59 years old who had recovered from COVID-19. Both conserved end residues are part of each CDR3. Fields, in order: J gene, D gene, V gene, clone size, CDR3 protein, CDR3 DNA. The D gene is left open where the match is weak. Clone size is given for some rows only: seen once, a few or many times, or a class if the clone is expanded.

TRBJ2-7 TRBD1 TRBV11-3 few CASSIGGAWEQYF TGTGCCAGCAGTATAGGGGGCGCGTGGGAGCAGTACTTC
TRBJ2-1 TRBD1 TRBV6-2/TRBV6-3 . CASSSFTDRVIHEQFF TGTGCCAGCAGTTCTTTTACGGACAGGGTTATCCATGAGCAGTTCTTC
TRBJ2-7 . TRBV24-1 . CATRLPYEQYF TGTGCCACCAGACTACCCTACGAGCAGTACTTC
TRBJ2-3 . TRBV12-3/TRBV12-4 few CATSAGTDTQYF TGTGCCACCTCGGCGGGTACAGATACGCAGTATTTT
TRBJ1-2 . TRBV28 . CASSPGSRDYGYTF TGTGCCAGCAGTCCAGGGTCAAGGGACTATGGCTACACCTTC
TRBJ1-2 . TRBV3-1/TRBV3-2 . CASSQGGRYGYTF TGTGCCAGCAGCCAAGGGGGGCGGTATGGCTACACCTTC
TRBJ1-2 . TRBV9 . CASSGPAGSSTF TGTGCCAGCAGCGGACCTGCGGGAAGTTCCACCTTC
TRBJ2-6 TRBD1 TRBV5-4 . CASSGQGAGANVLTF TGTGCCAGCAGCGGACAGGGAGCCGGGGCCAACGTCCTGACTTTC
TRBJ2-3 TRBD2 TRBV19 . CASSIGAGNTDTQYF TGTGCCAGTAGTATCGGAGCGGGGAACACAGATACGCAGTATTTT
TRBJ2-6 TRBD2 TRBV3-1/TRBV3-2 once CASSQGLAEAGANVLTF TGTGCCAGCAGCCAGGGACTAGCGGAAGCCGGGGCCAACGTCCTGACTTTC
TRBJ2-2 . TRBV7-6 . CASSSKGDTGELFF TGTGCCAGCAGCTCCAAGGGGGACACCGGGGAGCTGTTTTTT
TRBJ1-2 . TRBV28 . CASSFQRTKDSYTF TGTGCCAGCAGTTTTCAGCGGACCAAAGACTCTTACACCTTC
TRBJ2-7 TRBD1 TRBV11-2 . CASSSKRTGSYEQYF TGTGCCAGCAGCTCGAAACGGACAGGGTCCTACGAGCAGTACTTC
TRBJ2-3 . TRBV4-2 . CASSQETPSQRGYTQYF TGTGCCAGCAGCCAAGAGACTCCCTCCCAACGGGGATATACGCAGTATTTT
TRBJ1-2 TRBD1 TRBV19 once CASRGQGNYGYTF TGTGCCTCCAGGGGGCAAGGCAACTATGGCTACACCTTC
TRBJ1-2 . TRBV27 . CASSFTGPNYGYTF TGTGCCAGCAGTTTCACAGGGCCTAACTATGGCTACACCTTC
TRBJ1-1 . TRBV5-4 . CASSRSFQGGTEAFF TGTGCCAGCAGTAGGTCTTTTCAAGGCGGCACTGAAGCTTTCTTT
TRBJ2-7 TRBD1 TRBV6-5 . CASSSRQGGYEQYF TGTGCCAGCAGTAGCAGACAGGGTGGCTACGAGCAGTACTTC
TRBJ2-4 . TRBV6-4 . CASTTTVTGDPAKNIQYF TGTGCCAGCACCACGACAGTAACGGGAGACCCAGCCAAAAACATTCAGTACTTC
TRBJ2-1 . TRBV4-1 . CASSQDNTRTTYNEQFF TGCGCCAGCAGCCAAGATAATACCAGGACTACCTACAATGAGCAGTTCTTC
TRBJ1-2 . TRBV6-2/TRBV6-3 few CASSYVEAGYTF TGTGCCAGCAGTTACGTCGAAGCCGGCTACACCTTC
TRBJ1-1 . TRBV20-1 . CSAQRGRAFF TGCAGTGCTCAGAGAGGTAGGGCTTTCTTT
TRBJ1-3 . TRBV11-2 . CASSLDGGRNSGNTIYF TGTGCCAGCAGCTTAGATGGGGGCAGGAACTCTGGAAACACCATATATTTT
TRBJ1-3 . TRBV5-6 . CASSSSGPGNTIYF TGTGCCAGCAGCTCGTCAGGTCCTGGAAACACCATATATTTT
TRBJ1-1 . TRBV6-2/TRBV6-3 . CASSYVQGLNTEAFF TGTGCCAGCAGTTACGTTCAGGGGCTGAACACTGAAGCTTTCTTT
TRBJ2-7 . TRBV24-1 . CATSDSTAEQYF TGTGCCACCAGTGATTCGACAGCCGAGCAGTACTTC
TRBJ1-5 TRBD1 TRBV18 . CASSPLPGQGNQPQHF TGTGCCAGCTCACCACTTCCGGGACAGGGTAATCAGCCCCAGCATTTT
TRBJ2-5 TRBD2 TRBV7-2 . CASSSRLAAAYF TGTGCCAGCAGCTCCCGACTAGCGGCGGCGTACTTC
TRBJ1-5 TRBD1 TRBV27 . CASRQGSVYSNQPQHF TGTGCCAGCCGACAGGGATCGGTCTACAGCAATCAGCCCCAGCATTTT
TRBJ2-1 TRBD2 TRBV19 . CASKREGRAEQFF TGTGCCTCCAAGCGGGAGGGGAGAGCTGAGCAGTTCTTC
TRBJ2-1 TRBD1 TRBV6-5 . CASSYSKQGVYNEQFF TGTGCCAGCAGTTACTCGAAACAGGGGGTGTACAATGAGCAGTTCTTC
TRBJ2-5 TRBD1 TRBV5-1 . CASSIDQGAKETQYF TGCGCCAGCAGCATAGACCAGGGGGCGAAAGAGACCCAGTACTTC
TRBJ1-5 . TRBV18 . CASSQRGSNQPQHF TGTGCCAGCTCTCAACGGGGGAGCAATCAGCCCCAGCATTTT
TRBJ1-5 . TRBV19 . CATAQRNSNQPQHF TGTGCCACCGCACAGAGAAATAGCAATCAGCCCCAGCATTTT
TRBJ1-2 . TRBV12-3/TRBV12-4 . CASSRQVNYGYTF TGTGCCAGCAGCCGACAGGTTAACTATGGCTACACCTTC
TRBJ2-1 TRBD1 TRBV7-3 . CASSAGGYNEQFF TGTGCCAGCAGCGCAGGGGGCTACAATGAGCAGTTCTTC
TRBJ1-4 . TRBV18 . CASSRTGTNEKLFF TGTGCCAGCTCACGTACGGGAACTAATGAAAAACTGTTTTTT
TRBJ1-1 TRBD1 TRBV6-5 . CASSYSTGRKNTEAFF TGTGCCAGCAGTTACTCGACAGGGCGGAAGAACACTGAAGCTTTCTTT